Below, one T cell receptor beta chain is given with its context. As handled by the study authors: Amplification of reference gene primers was used by the study to estimate nucleated cell counts. The assay was immunoSEQ multiplex PCR, and TCRdb's table has in-frame clones only and misses some. V and J calls and clone size are as listed in that table; D and trimming were resolved from the DNA. Of about 220,000 clones in the sample, roughly 85% were seen once. The sample belongs to a study of blood T cell repertoires in COVID-19. Study-wide context: Sources were T cells, B-cell-depleted T cells, or PBMCs; the material itself was cDNA or gDNA.

Seattle cases were enrolled at active infection and followed longitudinally. V dropped 5 bases and J dropped 0 bases, with 8 bases sitting between them. The length of the CDR3 is 14 residues. Germline CDR1 MNHEY, CDR2 SVGAGI. Sequencing was done on a sample of peripheral blood. The receptor was isolated from a woman in her 70s with COVID-19, enrolled during active disease. The chain joins TRBV6-5 to TRBJ1-3, with D unclear. This CDR3 is CASSPGYSGNTIYF. CDR3 nucleotides: TGTGCCAGCAGTCCGGGTTACTCTGGAAACACCATATATTTT.